This is a list of T cell receptor beta chains from one sample in a study of cytomegalovirus exposure and HLA in healthy donors. Method: immunoSEQ multiplex PCR; TCRdb's copy keeps in-frame clones and lacks some. Of 140,000 to 150,000 clones detected, less than 95% appear once; the ten largest clones hold 1.5% to 2%. The material sequenced was PBMCs. Receptors were obtained from a man younger than 35 in good health and CMV-seropositive. CDR3s include the opening cysteine and the closing phenylalanine or tryptophan.

v_call,cdr3_aa
TRBV6-5,CASMSGWDTGELFF
TRBV27,CASSLSSGTRGETQYF
TRBV14,CASSQVVNTGELFF
TRBV2,CASSGDRGPHEQYF
TRBV5-1,CASSPRTLYEQYF
TRBV28,CASNFGGRVSNQPQHF
TRBV2,CASSLFSGTHTGELFF
TRBV28,CASRKWGGSQDTQYF
TRBV27,CASSQTLSTNEKLFF
TRBV9,CASGQRGGTGELFF
TRBV7-9,CASSLEFTGGEQYF
TRBV10-1,CATQTGPNTEAFF
TRBV6-1,CASSVGGRRETQYF
TRBV7-2,CASSLARQGEQFF
TRBV28,CASSLWTENTEAFF
TRBV30,CAWSGLAGYEQYF
TRBV9,CASSVQAGVGPYWEQFF
TRBV18,CASSINEETQYF
TRBV2,CASSSTPGTHNEQFF
TRBV28,CASTSLEGPTGGYTF
TRBV11-2,CASSLVFGTSVETQYF
TRBV7-9,CASSLGRESYEQYF
TRBV21-1,CASSKEGISGSGANVLTF
TRBV30,CAWSVSSGRAGQYF
TRBV11-2,CASSLVAGGVTDTQYF
TRBV5-1,CASSLGGFNQPQHF
TRBV19,CASRASGTYEQYF
TRBV4-1,CASSPQQGIGTEAFF
TRBV30,CAWSVQSGAYNEQFF
TRBV28,CASGFTGSYEQYF
TRBV5-4,CASRIGGRGAETQYF
TRBV30,CAWSLTLAGAGTDTQYF
TRBV7-8,CASSSGTGYSNQPQHF
TRBV5-4,CASSSENGYTF
TRBV5-1,CASRPAGAVGELFF
TRBV6-1,CASSERGWRETDTQYF
TRBV6-6,CASSYRTGGVDEQYF
TRBV30,CAWTKTGYNYGYTF
TRBV18,CASSPASTPRDGYTF
TRBV25-1,CASSTGLQAGTDTQYF
TRBV5-4,CASRNGGGPYEQYF
TRBV5-1,CASSLVQGGSGEKLFF
TRBV5-1,CASSFGWGAVHNEQFF
TRBV25-1,CASSDSSTGSVTGELFF
TRBV27,CASSFDSLYNEQFF
TRBV9,CASSVGGGGETQYF
TRBV7-6,CASSFSGSKQFF
TRBV28,CASATESNTEAFF
TRBV7-3,CASSPLPGQNTGELFF
TRBV5-1,CASSLAGQGLAYEQYF
TRBV2,CASSAGEITDTQYF
TRBV12-5,CASGLAGTGEETQYF
TRBV7-6,CASSLLAGVTSTDTQYF
TRBV28,CASSSLSVNTGELFF
TRBV5-1,CASSLLGTGEAEQYF
TRBV6-1,CASSEGDTNYGYTF